The 7 T cell receptor beta chains given below trace back to one sample, sequenced in a study of beta chain features in type 1 diabetes. Sequencing targeted expressed TCRB transcripts, as all isolated RNA had been reverse transcribed. Profiling relied on immunoSEQ multiplex PCR, and the TCRdb table lists in-frame clones only, not all of them. This sample has a few hundred thousand clones; roughly 14% occur once, and the top ten carry about 0.034%. The sequencing input was naive CD4+ T cells from blood. These receptors came from a man aged 25 to 45 in good health.

The chain is built from TRBV30 and TRBJ2-3; 7 nucleotides line up with TRBD2. The V and J ends lost 4 bases and 3 bases, in that order; junction bases with no gene match: 4. The CDR3 consists of 13 residues. The germline V gene encodes CDR1 GTSNPN and CDR2 SVGIG (reference sequence). CDR3 loop: CAWKGRATDTQYF. The CDR3 DNA is TGTGCCTGGAAGGGGAGGGCGACAGATACGCAGTATTTT.

This clone was picked up a small number of times. This chain links TRBV29-1 with TRBJ2-1; D is unresolved. Germline V gene data show CDR1 as SQVTM and CDR2 as ANQGSEA. Deletions cut 7 bases from V and 11 bases from J, with 12 bases between. The CDR3 is 10 residues long. The DNA of the CDR3 is TGCAGCGGTGGCCGGAAACAGCAGTTCTTC. This translates into CSGGRKQQFF.

In this sample, this clone turned up a few times. The chain couples TRBV7-2 to TRBJ2-7; no firm D call. Between the trimmed V and J ends, which lost 5 bases and 3 bases, there was a span of 14 bases. In germline, CDR1 is SGHTA, CDR2 FQGNSA. The CDR3 runs 14 residues. The CDR3 loop is CASSRSVGYYEQYF. The CDR3 nucleotides read TGTGCCAGCAGCCGCAGCGTGGGGTACTACGAGCAGTACTTC.

V gene TRBV9 combines with J gene TRBJ1-1; D call uncertain. Trimming removed 6 bases at V and 0 bases at J, with 12 bases between. The CDR3 is made up of 14 amino acids. Germline-derived CDR1 and CDR2 are SGDLS and YYNGEE. The DNA for the CDR3 is TGTGCCAGCAAGTCGCAGTTCATGAACACTGAAGCTTTCTTT. It codes for CASKSQFMNTEAFF. Based on the CDR3 plus reference TRBV9 and TRBJ1-1, the full variable domain is DSGVTQTPKHLITATGQRVTLRCSPRSGDLSVYWYQQSLDQGLQFLIQYYNGEERAKGNILERFSAQQFPDLHSELNLSSLELGDSALYFCASKSQFMNTEAFFGQGTRLTVV.

V is TRBV6-6 and J is TRBJ1-2; D is ambiguous. The CDR3 consists of 15 residues. V shed 0 bases and J shed 0 bases, with 8 bases lying between them. Germline V gives CDR1 MNHNY, CDR2 SVGAGI (reference sequence). The CDR3 loop is CASSYSIWANYGYTF. The CDR3 bases are TGTGCCAGCAGTTACTCTATATGGGCTAACTATGGCTACACCTTC.

In its sample, this clone was seen a few times. The chain employs TRBV5-1 and TRBJ2-1; D is ambiguous. Germline V gene sequence: CDR1 SGHRS, CDR2 YFSETQ. With 0 bases removed from V and 0 bases from J, the gap between germline ends came to 7 bases. The CDR3 extends over 15 amino acids. This CDR3 reads CASSLVKSSYNEQFF. The DNA for the CDR3 is TGCGCCAGCAGCTTGGTGAAAAGCTCCTACAATGAGCAGTTCTTC.

This clone was seen more than once but under ten times. This chain joins TRBV30 and TRBJ2-1, with D unclear. Trimming took off 2 bases at V and 4 bases at J, with 9 bases between the two ends. The CDR3 has 13 amino acids. CDR1 and CDR2 (germline): GTSNPN, SVGIG (reference sequence). In DNA form, the CDR3 reads TGTGCCTGGAGTATAGGACCGTACAATGAGCAGTTCTTC. Protein: CAWSIGPYNEQFF.